The rows below give T cell receptor beta chains drawn from one sample of a study of T cell repertoires in cytomegalovirus infection. TCRdb reprocessed the reads with MiXCR, giving one entry per CDR3 protein. Among some 940,000 distinct CDR3 sequences listed, roughly 31% were seen once. The antigens of these receptors remain unknown. Sequenced here: cultured CD8+ T cells from PBMCs, sampled from culture after CMV antigen stimulation. These receptors were obtained from a human donor in good health (CMV status not recorded). Some clones in this sample may be carry-over from other donors' samples. Both conserved end residues are part of each CDR3. A D gene is named only where the DNA matches it firmly. The size entry is marked missing in some rows and otherwise reads once, few, many or a size class.

d_gene,v_gene,j_gene,abundance,CDR3nt,CDR3aa
TRBD1,TRBV6-1,TRBJ1-1,few,TGTGCCAGCACCATACAGGGGGGGAACACTGAAGCTTTCTTT,CASTIQGGNTEAFF
NA,TRBV7-2,TRBJ2-1,many,TGTGCCAGCAGCTACGACAATGAGCAGTTCTTC,CASSYDNEQFF
TRBD2,TRBV27,TRBJ2-5,few,TGTGCCAGCAGGCAACTAGCGGGGGAATCCCTCAGTAGGGCCCAGTACTTC,CASRQLAGESLSRAQYF
NA,TRBV14,TRBJ2-7,few,TGTGCCAGCAGCCAAGTTGAGCGTGACGAGCAGTACTTC,CASSQVERDEQYF
NA,TRBV14,TRBJ2-5,few,TGTGCCAGCAGCCAAATCTGGGGGTCGGAGACCCAGTACTTC,CASSQIWGSETQYF
TRBD1,TRBV7-8,TRBJ2-1,many,TGTGCCAGCAGCTTAGGGACACAGGGGAAGCAGTTCTTC,CASSLGTQGKQFF
TRBD1,TRBV2,TRBJ1-1,NA,TGTGCCAGCCTGACAGGGTTAAAAGCTTTCTTT,CASLTGLKAFF
NA,TRBV19,TRBJ2-3,NA,TGTGCCAGTAACCCTCGGCCTAGCACAGATACGCAGTATTTT,CASNPRPSTDTQYF
TRBD1,TRBV7-4,TRBJ1-2,NA,TGTGCCAGCACCTCAGCCGAGGAGGGGGCGAGTGGTGGCTACACCTTC,CASTSAEEGASGGYTF
TRBD2,TRBV7-6,TRBJ2-1,NA,TGTGCCAGCAGCTTGGGCGTCAGCGGGGGGGCGGTGGGTGAGCAGTTCTTC,CASSLGVSGGAVGEQFF
NA,TRBV7-8,TRBJ2-3,many,TGTGCCAGCAGCTTAGTAGTATGGCGGGGTAAAGATACGCAGTATTTT,CASSLVVWRGKDTQYF
NA,TRBV7-2,TRBJ1-5,few,TGTGCCAGCAGCTTAGCCATTAATCAGCCCCAGCATTTT,CASSLAINQPQHF
TRBD2,TRBV11-2,TRBJ2-3,NA,TGTGCCAGCAGCCCAAACCTGGGACTAGCGGGGGCAGATACGCAGTATTTT,CASSPNLGLAGADTQYF
NA,TRBV12-3/TRBV12-4,TRBJ2-1,once,TGTGCCAGCAGTTTAGCGGCGAGTCGAGAGCAGTTCTTC,CASSLAASREQFF
TRBD1,TRBV7-6,TRBJ2-7,few,TGTGCCAGCAGCCTAGGGTTTGGACAGGGGTACGAGCAGTACTTC,CASSLGFGQGYEQYF
TRBD2,TRBV9,TRBJ2-1,NA,TGTGCCAGCAGCGTAGCTAGGCTAGCGGCCTACAATGAGCAGTTCTTC,CASSVARLAAYNEQFF
TRBD2,TRBV6-6,TRBJ2-1,NA,TGTGCCAGCAGTTCCCTAGCGGGGGGTATCTATGAGCAGTTCTTC,CASSSLAGGIYEQFF
NA,TRBV3-1,TRBJ2-2,NA,TGTGCCAGCAGCCAAGATGGTGGGAAAACCGGGGAGCTGTTTTTT,CASSQDGGKTGELFF
NA,TRBV6-6,TRBJ1-2,NA,TGTGCCAGCGGTTACAACAGGGAATGGTATGGCTACACCTTC,CASGYNREWYGYTF
NA,TRBV7-9,TRBJ1-4,few,TGTGCCAGCAGCTTAGCGCTGCGACAAGCTAATGAAAAACTGTTTTTT,CASSLALRQANEKLFF
TRBD1,TRBV19,TRBJ2-1,NA,TGTGCCAGTAGTAGGAGTCTAAGGGACAGGTCCTACAATGAGCAGTTCTTC,CASSRSLRDRSYNEQFF
TRBD2,TRBV20-1,TRBJ2-1,NA,TGCAGTGCTAGAGAGGGAGGGGCCGATGAGCAGTTCTTC,CSAREGGADEQFF
NA,TRBV4-1,TRBJ2-5,few,TGCGCCAGCAGCCAAGGTTCCATCGAGACCCAGTACTTC,CASSQGSIETQYF
NA,TRBV28,TRBJ1-5,many,TGTGCCAGCAGTCCCAGGGCTTCGGACAATGAGCCCCAGCATTTT,CASSPRASDNEPQHF
TRBD2,TRBV7-9,TRBJ2-1,many,TGTGCCAGCAGCCAGACTAGCGGGGGGGACTTTGAGCAGTTCTTC,CASSQTSGGDFEQFF
TRBD1,TRBV28,TRBJ2-1,NA,TGTGCCAGCAGTCGGACAGGGGGGGCCAATGAGCAGTTCTTC,CASSRTGGANEQFF
NA,TRBV7-6,TRBJ2-1,few,TGTGCCAGCAGCCGTGACATCGCCTTTTACAATGAGCAGTTCTTC,CASSRDIAFYNEQFF
TRBD2,TRBV7-2,TRBJ2-1,many,TGTGCCAGCAGCTTAGTTAGCGGGGGGGCAAGCGATGAGCAGTTCTTC,CASSLVSGGASDEQFF
TRBD2,TRBV7-2,TRBJ2-3,many,TGTGCCAGCAGCTTAATTCAGCGGGGGGGCGTAGATACGCAGTATTTT,CASSLIQRGGVDTQYF
NA,TRBV6-4,TRBJ2-6,few,TGTGCCAGCAGTGACTCATCTAATCGACTAGTGCCCCTCTCTGGGGCCAACGTCCTGACTTTC,CASSDSSNRLVPLSGANVLTF
TRBD1,TRBV6-2/TRBV6-3,TRBJ2-1,few,TGTGCCAGCATCGAGGGGGCCAATGAGCAGTTCTTC,CASIEGANEQFF
TRBD1,TRBV2,TRBJ2-1,NA,TGTGCCAGCTGGGAGGACAGGGGGCCTAACAATGAGCAGTTCTTC,CASWEDRGPNNEQFF
NA,TRBV29-1,TRBJ1-1,once,TGCAGCGTTGATCCATATGACGGGGGCGAGGGTGAAGCTTTCTTT,CSVDPYDGGEGEAFF
NA,TRBV6-5,TRBJ1-5,NA,TGTGCCAGCAGTTCGAGACCGTCCTCCTTAAGCAATCAGCCCCAGCATTTT,CASSSRPSSLSNQPQHF
NA,TRBV11-3,TRBJ2-5,NA,TGTGCCAGCAGCTCCCGTGAGGACCAAGAGACCCAGTACTTC,CASSSREDQETQYF
NA,TRBV12-3/TRBV12-4,TRBJ2-7,NA,TGTGCCAGCAGTTTTAGGCAGGACACCTACGAGCAGTACTTC,CASSFRQDTYEQYF
NA,TRBV7-9,TRBJ2-5,few,TGTGCCAGCAGCTCTACGCGTCGGGGAGCGGTCGGGGAGACCCAGTACTTC,CASSSTRRGAVGETQYF
NA,TRBV7-9,TRBJ1-2,NA,TGTGCCAGCTCTCCGGCTAACTATGGCTACACCTTC,CASSPANYGYTF
NA,TRBV7-6,TRBJ1-1,NA,TGTGCCAGCAGCTCCACCGGGAGTAGCGGCGAAGCTTTCTTT,CASSSTGSSGEAFF
NA,TRBV28,TRBJ2-3,NA,TGTGCCAGCAGTTTCTCGACTACTAGCACAGATACGCAGTATTTT,CASSFSTTSTDTQYF
TRBD2,TRBV12-3/TRBV12-4,TRBJ2-1,NA,TGTGCCAGCAGTTTTGCGGGGGGGGAAAATGAGCAGTTCTTC,CASSFAGGENEQFF
NA,TRBV7-2,TRBJ2-5,few,TGTGCCAGCAGCTTAGGTTTCTCGGGGGAGACCCAGTACTTC,CASSLGFSGETQYF